One T cell receptor (beta chain) is described in this entry. With 8 bases removed from V and 6 bases from J, the gap between germline ends came to 20 bases. Germline V CDR1 and CDR2: MNHEY, SMNVEV (reference sequence). The CDR3 has 15 amino acids. In the authors' methods: Amplification of reference gene primers provided the estimated nucleated cell counts. The assay was immunoSEQ multiplex PCR, and TCRdb's table has in-frame clones only and misses some. V, J and clone size are taken as reported in that table, and D and trimming were inferred from the DNA itself. The data contain 120,000 or so clones, about 87% of them seen just once; the ten biggest clones take up 25% to 30%. This record comes from a study of blood T cell repertoires in COVID-19. The overall study: Sites across the United States, Italy and Spain contributed samples from acute and convalescent COVID-19. PBMCs, B-cell-depleted T cells, or T cells provided the cDNA or gDNA that made up the material.

The clonotype originates from a woman in her 70s with acute or convalescent COVID-19. Specimen: peripheral blood. This rearrangement joins TRBV27 to TRBJ1-5; a possible D gene is TRBD1 (5 bases). The CDR3 reads CASRQWGAGGQPQHF. CDR3 nucleotides: TGTGCCAGCCGCCAGTGGGGCGCGGGAGGTCAGCCCCAGCATTTT.